One sample yielded the 17 T cell receptor beta chains listed below, sequenced in a study of T cell responses to AZD1222 COVID-19 vaccine. Sequencing used immunoSEQ multiplex PCR; TCRdb keeps in-frame clones, though not all of them. The profile shows 110,000 or so clones, around nine tenths of them singletons. The material sequenced was peripheral blood, taken on day 0 of AZD1222 vaccination. The receptors come from an adult in good health.

V gene TRBV5-1 combines with J gene TRBJ2-2; TRBD2 aligns across 11 bases. Germline loops: CDR1 SGHRS, CDR2 YFSETQ. With V trimmed by 1 base and J by 7 bases, 3 bases remained unmatched. The CDR3 is made up of 15 amino acids. CDR3 loop: CASSLILAGDGELFF. The CDR3 nucleotides read TGCGCCAGCAGCTTGATACTAGCGGGGGACGGGGAGCTGTTTTTT.

The V gene is TRBV5-1, the J gene TRBJ1-2; TRBD1 is a possible D gene (5 bases). The CDR3 has 16 amino acids. Germline V gene sequence: CDR1 SGHRS, CDR2 YFSETQ. Trimming shortened V by 3 bases and J by 4 bases, and 19 bases separated the two germline ends. CDR3 region: CASSSRGDSSPYGYTF. The DNA for the CDR3 is TGCGCCAGCAGCTCCAGAGGGGACTCGAGCCCCTATGGCTACACCTTC.

The V call is TRBV18, the J call TRBJ2-1, with TRBD2 matching over 11 bases. CDR1 is KGHSH and CDR2 is LQKENI in the germline V gene. This CDR3 has 16 residues. V dropped 5 bases and J dropped 2; count of bases not matched to a gene: 5. CDR3 bases: TGTGCCAGCTCAAGGACTAGCGGGTTTCCCTACAATGAGCAGTTCTTC. Translating it yields CASSRTSGFPYNEQFF.

This clone came up once. One end of the junction is discordant with germline, which a read error may explain. V and J are TRBV2 and TRBJ2-3, with a weak D call TRBD2 (5 bases). The CDR3 has 11 amino acids. CDR1 is SNHLY, CDR2 FYNNEI, per germline. Here the CDR3 DNA reads TGTGCCAGCAGTGAAGGGGAGTGGCGGGATTTT. Protein sequence: CASSEGEWRDF.

This clone showed up just a few times. CDR3 protein: CASSYPDAPGTQYF. In DNA, the CDR3 is TGTGCCAGCAGTTACCCCGACGCCCCAGGGACCCAGTACTTC. This chain connects TRBV6-2 or TRBV6-3 to TRBJ2-5, with D unclear. Germline-derived CDR1 and CDR2 are MNHEY and SVGEGT. The V gene lost 2 bases and the J gene lost 7 bases, with 14 bases spanning the gap. This CDR3 has 14 amino acids.

The V call is TRBV7-8, the J call TRBJ1-2; perhaps TRBD1 as D (5 bases). Per germline, CDR1 SGHVS and CDR2 FQNEAQ. The CDR3 has 14 residues. Trimming took 5 bases from V and 1 from J, leaving 11 bases between them. The CDR3 nucleotides read TGTGCCAGCAGCCGTCAGGGCGGTAACTATGGCTACACCTTC. Its protein product is CASSRQGGNYGYTF. Variable domain in full (rest from reference TRBV7-8 and TRBJ1-2): GAGVSQSPRYKVAKRGQDVALRCDPISGHVSLFWYQQALGQGPEFLTYFQNEAQLDKSGLPSDRFFAERPEGSVSTLKIQRTQQEDSAVYLCASSRQGGNYGYTFGSGTRLTVV.

This clone showed up just once. The genes are TRBV14 and TRBJ2-2; D possibly corresponds to TRBD1 (5 bases). V shed 1 base and J shed 1 base, with 13 bases lying between them. The CDR3 is made up of 17 amino acids. CDR1 is SGHDN, CDR2 FVKESK, per germline. The CDR3 bases are TGTGCCAGCAGCCAAGGTTTCCAGGGCTGGAACACCGGGGAGCTGTTTTTT. Translated, it gives CASSQGFQGWNTGELFF.

V gene TRBV9 combines with J gene TRBJ2-3; 7 bases match TRBD2. Germline V gene data show CDR1 as SGDLS and CDR2 as YYNGEE. The CDR3 is 14 amino acids. The J segment lost 6 bases and the V segment lost 4 bases, leaving 8 bases of the junction unmatched. This CDR3 is CASSPWGGTDTQYF. The CDR3 DNA is TGTGCCAGCAGCCCCTGGGGGGGTACGGATACGCAGTATTTT.

This chain uses TRBV5-1 with TRBJ1-2, with D uncertain. There are 13 residues in the CDR3. The germline V and J ends were trimmed by 1 base and 4 bases, with 8 bases remaining between them. CDR1 is SGHRS and CDR2 is YFSETQ in the germline V gene. The CDR3: CASSLTRAYGYTF. CDR3 DNA sequence: TGCGCCAGCAGCTTGACACGGGCCTATGGCTACACCTTC.

The gene calls are TRBV11-3 and TRBJ2-1, with D possibly called TRBD1 or TRBD2 (6 bases each). Trimming shortened V by 6 bases and J by 4 bases, and 16 bases separated the two germline ends. This CDR3 is built from 15 residues. Germline loops: CDR1 SGHNT, CDR2 YENEEA. For the CDR3, the DNA is TGTGCCAGCAGTGGGGGGAAGGGGGTATACAATGAGCAGTTCTTC. The encoded protein is CASSGGKGVYNEQFF.

The rearrangement joins TRBV13 to TRBJ2-1; TRBD2 might be the D (5 bases). CDR3 size: 14 residues. The V gene lost 0 bases and the J gene lost 8 bases, with 11 bases spanning the gap. Germline CDR1 and CDR2: PRHDT and FYEKMQ (reference sequence). The CDR3 protein is CASSLGPRGHEQFF. For the CDR3, the DNA is TGTGCCAGCAGCTTAGGTCCTAGAGGGCATGAGCAGTTCTTC. Variable domain in full (rest from reference TRBV13 and TRBJ2-1): AAGVIQSPRHLIKEKRETATLKCYPIPRHDTVYWYQQGPGQDPQFLISFYEKMQSDKGSIPDRFSAQQFSDYHSELNMSSLELGDSALYFCASSLGPRGHEQFFGPGTRLTVL.

The J gene is TRBJ2-5, the V gene TRBV9; TRBD1 agrees at 7 bases. This CDR3 is 14 amino acids long. The V segment lost 2 bases and the J segment 5 bases; nucleotides outside the gene matches: 6. The germline CDR1 and CDR2 sequences are SGDLS and YYNGEE. CDR3 coding DNA: TGTGCCAGCAGCGTGACAGGGAATTGGGAGACCCAGTACTTC. Protein sequence: CASSVTGNWETQYF.

The J gene is TRBJ1-4, the V gene TRBV27; no clear D gene. In germline, CDR1 is MNHEY, CDR2 SMNVEV (reference sequence). Trimming pared 2 bases from V and 7 bases from J, leaving 11 bases between. This CDR3 spans 14 amino acids. The DNA for the CDR3 is TGTGCCAGCAGTTTAGTTCGGGGTAGTGAAAAACTGTTTTTT. Translation: CASSLVRGSEKLFF.

The V and J genes are TRBV15 and TRBJ2-3; no clear D gene. The V gene lost 3 bases and the J gene lost 8 bases, with 12 bases spanning the gap. Looked up from germline, CDR1 is LNHNV and CDR2 is YYDKDF (reference sequence). CDR3 length equals 13 residues. This chain's CDR3 is CATSSLGPSTQYF. Written as DNA, the CDR3 is TGTGCCACCAGCAGCCTGGGCCCTTCTACGCAGTATTTT.

The J gene is TRBJ2-1, the V gene TRBV5-1; 9 bases line up with TRBD2. The germline gives CDR1 SGHRS, CDR2 YFSETQ. Trimming at V came to 0 bases and at J to 7 bases, leaving 20 bases not matched to a gene. The CDR3 contains 20 residues. In DNA form, the CDR3 reads TGCGCCAGCAGCTTGGCCGGTCTAGCGGGACCCCTGAGTTGGTATAATGAGCAGTTCTTC. Translated, it gives CASSLAGLAGPLSWYNEQFF.

As DNA, the CDR3 is TGTGCCAGCAGCGTAGCATTGCATGGTAGCTATGGCTACACCTTC. This translates into CASSVALHGSYGYTF. V and J are TRBV9 and TRBJ1-2; D is unresolved. The V end was cut by 0 bases, the J end by 4 bases, with 13 bases between. Germline V lookup: CDR1 SGDLS, CDR2 YYNGEE. The CDR3 contains 15 residues.

The CDR3 DNA reads TGTGCCAGTAGTATAGTTCGGGGGAGCCTGGTCACTGAGCAGTTCTTC. Its translation is CASSIVRGSLVTEQFF. The chain is built from TRBV19 and TRBJ2-1; the D gene is possibly TRBD2 (6 bases). Trimming left V 1 base short and J 9 bases short, with 19 bases between. The CDR3 has 16 residues. Germline CDR1 is LNHDA and CDR2 is SQIVND (reference sequence). Supplemented by reference TRBV19 and TRBJ2-1, the full variable domain reads DGGITQSPKYLFRKEGQNVTLSCEQNLNHDAMYWYRQDPGQGLRLIYYSQIVNDFQKGDIAEGYSVSREKKESFPLTVTSAQKNPTAFYLCASSIVRGSLVTEQFFGPGTRLTVL.